This paragraph reports one T cell receptor beta chain. Assay: immunoSEQ multiplex PCR; the TCRdb copy retains only in-frame clones and omits some. The repertoire holds more than 20,000 clones, with 90% to 95% as singletons. The sample is drawn from a study of T cells in narcolepsy. V lost 7 bases to trimming and J lost 0 bases; unmatched junction nucleotides: 1. Germline assignment: CDR1 SGHTA and CDR2 FQGNSA. This CDR3 is 14 amino acids long. The rearrangement joins TRBV7-2 to TRBJ2-1; 9 nucleotides line up with TRBD2. Sample: CD45RA- memory CD4+ T cells from PBMCs. The TCR sequence derives from a human donor with narcolepsy. The CDR3 DNA reads as TGTGCCAGCAAAGCGGGAGGCTCCTACAATGAGCAGTTCTTC. Translated: CASKAGGSYNEQFF.